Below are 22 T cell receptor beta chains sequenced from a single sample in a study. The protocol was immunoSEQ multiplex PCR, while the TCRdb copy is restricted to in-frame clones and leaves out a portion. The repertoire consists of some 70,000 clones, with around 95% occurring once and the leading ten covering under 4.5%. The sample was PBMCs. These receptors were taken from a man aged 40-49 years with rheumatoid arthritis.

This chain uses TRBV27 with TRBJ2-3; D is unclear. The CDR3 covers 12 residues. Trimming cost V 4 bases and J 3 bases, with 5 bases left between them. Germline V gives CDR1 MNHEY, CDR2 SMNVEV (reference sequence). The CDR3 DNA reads TGTGCCAGCAGTTCTCCGACAGATACGCAGTATTTT. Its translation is CASSSPTDTQYF.

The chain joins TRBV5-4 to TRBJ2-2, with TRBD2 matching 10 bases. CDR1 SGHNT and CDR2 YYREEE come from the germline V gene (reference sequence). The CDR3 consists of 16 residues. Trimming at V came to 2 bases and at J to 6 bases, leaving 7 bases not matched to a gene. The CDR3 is CASSLGTSVQAGELFF. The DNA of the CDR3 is TGTGCCAGCAGCTTAGGGACTAGCGTACAAGCCGGGGAGCTGTTTTTT.

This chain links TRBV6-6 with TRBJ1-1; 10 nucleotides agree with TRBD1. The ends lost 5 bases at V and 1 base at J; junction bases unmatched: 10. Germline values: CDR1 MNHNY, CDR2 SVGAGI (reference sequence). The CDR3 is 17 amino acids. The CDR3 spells CASSLTGGKVGNTEAFF. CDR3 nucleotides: TGTGCCAGCAGTCTGACAGGGGGCAAGGTTGGGAACACTGAAGCTTTCTTT.

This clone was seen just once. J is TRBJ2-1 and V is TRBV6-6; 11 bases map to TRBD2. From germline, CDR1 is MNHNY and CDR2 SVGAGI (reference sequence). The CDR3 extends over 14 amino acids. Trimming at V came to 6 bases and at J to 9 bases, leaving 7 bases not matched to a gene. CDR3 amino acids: CASRGTSGGPEQFF. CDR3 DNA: TGTGCCAGCAGGGGGACTAGCGGCGGTCCTGAGCAGTTCTTC.

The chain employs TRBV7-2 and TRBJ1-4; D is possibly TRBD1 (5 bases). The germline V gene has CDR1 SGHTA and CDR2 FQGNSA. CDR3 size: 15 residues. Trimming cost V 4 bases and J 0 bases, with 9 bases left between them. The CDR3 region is CASSSQGATNEKLFF. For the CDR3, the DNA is TGTGCCAGCAGCTCCCAAGGGGCAACTAATGAAAAACTGTTTTTT.

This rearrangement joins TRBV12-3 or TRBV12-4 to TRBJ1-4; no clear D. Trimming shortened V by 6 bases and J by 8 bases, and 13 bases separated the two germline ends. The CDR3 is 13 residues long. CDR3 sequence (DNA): TGTGCCAGCAGACGGGGAAGAGAAGAAAAACTGTTTTTT. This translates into CASRRGREEKLFF.

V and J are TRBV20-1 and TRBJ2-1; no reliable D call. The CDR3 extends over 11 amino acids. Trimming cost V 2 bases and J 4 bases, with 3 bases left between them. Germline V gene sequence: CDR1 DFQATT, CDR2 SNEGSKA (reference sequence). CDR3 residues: CSARRYNEQFF. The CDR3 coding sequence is TGCAGTGCTAGAAGGTACAATGAGCAGTTCTTC.

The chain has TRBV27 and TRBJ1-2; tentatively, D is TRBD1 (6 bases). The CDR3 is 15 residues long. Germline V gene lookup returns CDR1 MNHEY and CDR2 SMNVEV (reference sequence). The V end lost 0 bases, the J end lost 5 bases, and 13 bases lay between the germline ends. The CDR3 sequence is CASSLSAGTSYGYTF. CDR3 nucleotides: TGTGCCAGCAGTTTATCAGCAGGGACAAGTTATGGCTACACCTTC.

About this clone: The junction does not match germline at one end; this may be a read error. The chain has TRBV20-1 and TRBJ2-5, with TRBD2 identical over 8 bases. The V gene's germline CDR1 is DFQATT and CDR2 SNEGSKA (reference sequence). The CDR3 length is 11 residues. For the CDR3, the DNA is TGCAGTGCTCAGACCTACGGGAGGGGGGACTTC. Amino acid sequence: CSAQTYGRGDF.

CDR3 in DNA: TGTGCCAGCAGCTCGCAGGGGCCCTTAGCAGTCTACGAGCAGTACTTC. Amino acids: CASSSQGPLAVYEQYF. The rearrangement links TRBV13 to TRBJ2-7; D perhaps matches TRBD1 (6 bases). Deletions cut 4 bases from V and 3 bases from J, with 19 bases between. Germline lookup yields CDR1 PRHDT and CDR2 FYEKMQ (reference sequence). This CDR3 is built from 16 residues.

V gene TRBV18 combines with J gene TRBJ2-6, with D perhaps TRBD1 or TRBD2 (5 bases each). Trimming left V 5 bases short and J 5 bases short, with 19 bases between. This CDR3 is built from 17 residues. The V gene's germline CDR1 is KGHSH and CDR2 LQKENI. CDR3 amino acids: CASSDHWDQSRANVLTF. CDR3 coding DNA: TGTGCCAGCTCAGATCATTGGGACCAAAGTCGGGCCAACGTCCTGACTTTC.

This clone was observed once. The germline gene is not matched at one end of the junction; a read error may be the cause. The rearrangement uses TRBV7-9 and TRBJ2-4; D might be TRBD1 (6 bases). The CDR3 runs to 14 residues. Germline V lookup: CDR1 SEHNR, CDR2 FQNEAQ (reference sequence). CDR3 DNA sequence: TGTGCCAGCAGCTACCCCCTCGGGGTGGGGACATCGGTCTTC. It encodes CASSYPLGVGTSVF.

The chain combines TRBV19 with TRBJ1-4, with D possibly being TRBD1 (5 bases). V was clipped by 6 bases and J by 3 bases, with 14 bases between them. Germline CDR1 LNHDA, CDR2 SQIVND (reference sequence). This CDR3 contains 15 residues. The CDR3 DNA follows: TGTGCCAGTAGACCCGGGACGGTTTCTAATGAAAAACTGTTTTTT. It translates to CASRPGTVSNEKLFF.

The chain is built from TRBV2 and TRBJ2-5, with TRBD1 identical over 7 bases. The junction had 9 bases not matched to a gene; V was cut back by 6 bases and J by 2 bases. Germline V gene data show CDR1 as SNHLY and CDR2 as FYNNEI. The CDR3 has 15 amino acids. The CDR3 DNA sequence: TGTGCCAGCAGGGACAGGACGAGTTGGCAAGAGACCCAGTACTTC. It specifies CASRDRTSWQETQYF.

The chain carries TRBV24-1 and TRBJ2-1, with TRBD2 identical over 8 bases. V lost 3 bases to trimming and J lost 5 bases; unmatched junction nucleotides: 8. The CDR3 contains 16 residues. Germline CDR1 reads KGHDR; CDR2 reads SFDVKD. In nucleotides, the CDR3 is TGTGCCACCAGTGATGGTAGCGGGGAACTACACAATGAGCAGTTCTTC. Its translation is CATSDGSGELHNEQFF.

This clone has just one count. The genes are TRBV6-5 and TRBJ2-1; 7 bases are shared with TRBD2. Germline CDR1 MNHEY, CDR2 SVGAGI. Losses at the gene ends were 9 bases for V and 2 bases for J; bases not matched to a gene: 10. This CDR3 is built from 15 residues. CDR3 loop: CASQYEGGPYNEQFF. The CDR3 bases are TGTGCCAGTCAATATGAGGGAGGGCCCTACAATGAGCAGTTCTTC.

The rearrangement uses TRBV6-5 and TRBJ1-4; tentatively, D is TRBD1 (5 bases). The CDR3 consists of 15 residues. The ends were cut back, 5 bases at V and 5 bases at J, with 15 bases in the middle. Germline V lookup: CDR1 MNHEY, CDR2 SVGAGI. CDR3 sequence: CASSPSGRVNEKLFF. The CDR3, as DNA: TGTGCCAGCAGTCCCTCGGGACGGGTCAATGAAAAACTGTTTTTT.

CDR3 in amino acids: CASSPVRGNTIYF. The CDR3 bases are TGTGCCAGCAGCCCCGTCAGGGGAAACACCATATATTTT. This sequence joins TRBV3-1 (or the pseudogene TRBV3-2) and TRBJ1-3; D remains ambiguous. Germline V gene sequence: CDR1 LGHDT, CDR2 YNNKEL (reference sequence). The CDR3 extends over 13 amino acids. V was shortened by 4 bases and J by 4 bases, with 8 bases between the two germline ends.

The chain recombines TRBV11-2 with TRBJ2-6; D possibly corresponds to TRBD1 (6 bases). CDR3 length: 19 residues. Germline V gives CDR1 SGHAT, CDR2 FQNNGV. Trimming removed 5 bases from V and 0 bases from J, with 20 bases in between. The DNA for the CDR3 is TGTGCCAGCAGCCCCTCCGGGGACACGGATTTCTCTGGGGCCAACGTCCTGACTTTC. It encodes CASSPSGDTDFSGANVLTF.

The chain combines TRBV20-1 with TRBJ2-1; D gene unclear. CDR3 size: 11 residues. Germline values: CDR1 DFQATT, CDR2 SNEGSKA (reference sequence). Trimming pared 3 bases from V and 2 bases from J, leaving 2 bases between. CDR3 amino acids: CSASPYNEQFF. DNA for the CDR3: TGCAGTGCTAGCCCCTACAATGAGCAGTTCTTC.

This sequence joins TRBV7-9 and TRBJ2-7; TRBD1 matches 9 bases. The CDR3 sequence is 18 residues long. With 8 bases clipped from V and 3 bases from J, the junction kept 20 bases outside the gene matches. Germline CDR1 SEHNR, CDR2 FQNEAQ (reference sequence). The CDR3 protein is CASRPGTGSGSGYYEQYF. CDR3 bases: TGTGCCAGCCGTCCCGGGACAGGGAGTGGTAGCGGATACTACGAGCAGTACTTC. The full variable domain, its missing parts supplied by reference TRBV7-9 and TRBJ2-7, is DTGVSQNPRHKITKRGQNVTFRCDPISEHNRLYWYRQTLGQGPEFLTYFQNEAQLEKSRLLSDRFSAERPKGSFSTLEIQRTEQGDSAMYLCASRPGTGSGSGYYEQYFGPGTRLTVT.

CDR3: CASSRDSPSPLHF. In DNA, the CDR3 is TGTGCCAGTAGTAGGGACAGTCCTTCACCCCTCCACTTT. The V gene is TRBV19, the J gene TRBJ1-6, with 7 bases matching TRBD1. Trimming at V came to 4 bases and at J to 9 bases, leaving 3 bases not matched to a gene. CDR1 is LNHDA and CDR2 is SQIVND in the germline V gene (reference sequence). This CDR3 region has 13 residues.